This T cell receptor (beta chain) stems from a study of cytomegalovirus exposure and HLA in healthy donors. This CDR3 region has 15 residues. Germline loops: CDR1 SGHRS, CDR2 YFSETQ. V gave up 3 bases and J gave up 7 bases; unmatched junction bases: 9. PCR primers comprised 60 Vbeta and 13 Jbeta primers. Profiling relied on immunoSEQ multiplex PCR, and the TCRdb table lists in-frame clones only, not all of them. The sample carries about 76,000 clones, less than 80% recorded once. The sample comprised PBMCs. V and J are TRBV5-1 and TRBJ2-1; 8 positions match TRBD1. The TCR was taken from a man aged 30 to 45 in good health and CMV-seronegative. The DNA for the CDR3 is TGCGCCAGCAGCTCGGAGGGGACAGGATCTAATGAGCAGTTCTTC. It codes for CASSSEGTGSNEQFF.